Listed below are T cell receptor beta chains from one sample, sequenced in a study of blood T cells in healthy people across ages. TCRdb independently ran MiXCR on the 5' RACE reads; one entry per CDR3 protein. The sample gives just over 1 million distinct CDR3 sequences, 35% to 50% of which show up once; approximately 20% is in the top ten. The sequenced material came from blood. Every receptor here comes from a woman in her fifties or sixties in good health. The CDR3 runs from the conserved cysteine through the conserved F or W. D genes are given only for firm matches. Clone size is given for some rows only: seen once, a few or many times, or a class if the clone is expanded.

-	TRBJ2-7	-	TRBV7-6	CASSLDSPYEQYF	TGTGCCAGCAGCCTCGACAGCCCCTACGAGCAGTACTTC
-	TRBJ2-1	-	TRBV27	CASAHGYYNEQFF	TGTGCCAGCGCCCATGGGTACTACAATGAGCAGTTCTTC
-	TRBJ2-1	-	TRBV20-1	CSARDRDYNEQFF	TGCAGTGCTAGAGATCGTGACTACAATGAGCAGTTCTTC
-	TRBJ1-2	TRBD1	TRBV5-4	CASSPGTASWMGYTF	TGTGCCAGCAGCCCCGGGACAGCATCGTGGATGGGCTACACCTTC
-	TRBJ2-1	-	TRBV11-2	CASSFGPNRDIGQFF	TGTGCCAGCAGCTTTGGGCCCAACCGGGACATAGGGCAGTTCTTC
once	TRBJ2-7	-	TRBV7-9	CASSFGGPGNEQYF	TGTGCCAGCAGCTTCGGGGGGCCGGGGAACGAGCAGTACTTC
-	TRBJ1-1	TRBD1	TRBV6-5	CASSYSADRVGTEAFF	TGTGCCAGCAGTTACTCTGCCGACAGGGTAGGCACTGAAGCTTTCTTT
-	TRBJ2-7	TRBD1	TRBV29-1	CSVVDRGQSYEQYF	TGCAGCGTTGTGGACAGGGGGCAGTCCTACGAGCAGTACTTC
many	TRBJ1-1	-	TRBV5-1	CASSLDGQGLNTEAFF	TGCGCCAGCAGCTTGGATGGTCAGGGGTTGAACACTGAAGCTTTCTTT
-	TRBJ2-5	TRBD1	TRBV6-5	CASSYSGDRETQYF	TGTGCCAGCAGTTACTCTGGGGACAGGGAGACCCAGTACTTC
-	TRBJ2-1	-	TRBV12-3/TRBV12-4	CASSLYSSDYNEQFF	TGTGCCAGCAGTTTATACAGTTCCGACTACAATGAGCAGTTCTTC
few	TRBJ2-1	TRBD2	TRBV12-3/TRBV12-4	CASSWTSGSFEQFF	TGTGCCAGCAGTTGGACTAGCGGGAGCTTTGAGCAGTTCTTC
-	TRBJ2-1	TRBD2	TRBV3-1	CASSQVRGTTDNEQFF	TGTGCCAGCAGCCAAGTCCGGGGGACTACCGATAATGAGCAGTTCTTC
-	TRBJ2-1	TRBD2	TRBV11-3	CASSLGRTSGINNEQFF	TGTGCCAGCAGCTTAGGGCGGACTAGCGGGATTAACAATGAGCAGTTCTTC
-	TRBJ1-5	-	TRBV7-2	CASSGPGGAPNQPQHF	TGTGCCAGCAGCGGACCAGGAGGGGCACCAAATCAGCCCCAGCATTTT
many	TRBJ2-7	TRBD2	TRBV3-1	CASSHSGRSSYEQYF	TGTGCCAGCAGCCATAGCGGGAGGAGCTCCTACGAGCAGTACTTC
few	TRBJ2-5	-	TRBV29-1	CSVPRVETQYF	TGCAGCGTTCCGCGCGTCGAGACCCAGTACTTC
few	TRBJ1-4	TRBD1	TRBV4-1	CASSQLGQQIANEKLFF	TGCGCCAGCAGCCAGTTGGGACAGCAGATCGCTAATGAAAAACTGTTTTTT
-	TRBJ1-1	-	TRBV10-2	CATWGPGAEAFF	TGCGCCACCTGGGGCCCGGGGGCTGAAGCTTTCTTT
-	TRBJ2-1	TRBD2	TRBV27	CASSGPGTKGREQFF	TGTGCCAGCAGTGGGCCCGGGACTAAGGGTCGCGAGCAGTTCTTC
few	TRBJ1-5	-	TRBV27	CASSPRKGGGNQPQHF	TGTGCCAGCAGCCCTCGAAAAGGAGGGGGGAATCAGCCCCAGCATTTT
-	TRBJ2-7	-	TRBV20-1	CSASLVQGFDEQYF	TGCAGTGCTAGCCTTGTTCAGGGTTTCGACGAGCAGTACTTC
-	TRBJ1-2	-	TRBV28	CVGSFQGLLGGNYGYTF	TGTGTCGGCAGTTTTCAGGGCCTTCTCGGCGGGAACTATGGCTACACCTTC
-	TRBJ1-1	-	TRBV21-1	CASSRKTGDSTEAFF	TGTGCCAGCAGCAGGAAGACAGGGGACAGCACTGAAGCTTTCTTT
-	TRBJ2-3	-	TRBV5-1	CASSDSGGDTQYF	TGCGCCAGCAGTGATAGCGGAGGTGATACGCAGTATTTT
-	TRBJ2-3	-	TRBV4-2	CASSQDSLRESLGARFPDTQYF	TGTGCCAGCAGCCAAGATAGTTTAAGGGAGAGCCTGGGGGCGCGGTTCCCAGATACGCAGTATTTT
few	TRBJ2-3	TRBD2	TRBV20-1	CSARPAGTDTQYF	TGCAGTGCTCGCCCAGCGGGAACAGATACGCAGTATTTT
-	TRBJ2-1	-	TRBV12-3/TRBV12-4	CASSFGDTYNEQFF	TGTGCCAGCAGTTTTGGGGACACATACAATGAGCAGTTCTTC
-	TRBJ2-1	-	TRBV7-3	CASSLRDWGNEQFF	TGTGCCAGCAGCTTAAGGGACTGGGGGAATGAGCAGTTCTTC
few	TRBJ2-1	-	TRBV3-1	CASSQSSEQFF	TGTGCCAGCAGCCAAAGCAGTGAGCAGTTCTTC
-	TRBJ2-5	-	TRBV28	CASSRHNTQETQYF	TGTGCCAGCAGTCGACACAATACCCAAGAGACCCAGTACTTC
-	TRBJ2-3	-	TRBV5-1	CASSLAPQTDTQYF	TGCGCCAGCAGCTTGGCGCCTCAGACAGATACGCAGTATTTT
-	TRBJ2-4	-	TRBV20-1	CSARDSRNIQYF	TGCAGTGCTAGAGATAGCAGAAACATTCAGTACTTC